This T cell receptor (beta chain) was sequenced in a study of T cells in Graves' hyperthyroidism and ophthalmopathy. Overall study context: Pretreatment peripheral blood was obtained at initial diagnosis.

Germline V CDR1 and CDR2: DFQATT, SNEGSKA (reference sequence). Trimming pared 6 bases from V and 6 bases from J, leaving 8 bases between. This CDR3 spans 10 amino acids. The TCR beta CDR3 regions underwent amplification using RNA transcripts as the source. TCR CDR3 underwent first-round RT-PCR with the HTBI primer set. TCRdb called the multiplex PCR reads again in MiXCR, with one record for every CDR3 protein. The top ten clones hold more than 25% of a sample with around 760,000 distinct CDR3 sequences, about 35% of them seen once. The authors took PBMCs from 10 ml fresh peripheral blood. This clonotype has a count of ten or more.

The chain employs TRBV20-1 and TRBJ2-5, with no clear D. The clonotype comes from a woman aged 40 to 49 with Graves' hyperthyroidism. Specimen: blood. The CDR3: CSAKAQTQYF. Here the CDR3 DNA reads TGCAGTGCAAAGGCCCAGACCCAGTACTTC.